This TCR beta chain was recovered during a study of vaccination effects on CD4 cells after COVID-19. As concerns this clone: Its target is unknown.

The study's findings and limits: After vaccination, at late timepoints, clones induced by infection and by vaccine contracted markedly.

From germline, CDR1 is SGHDT and CDR2 YYEEEE. This CDR3 has 16 amino acids. V lost 2 bases, J lost 1 base, and 15 bases lay in between. Antigen-specific CD4+ T cell clonotypes were called by their expansion after viral peptide-pool culture in ViraFEST. Upon completion of roughly ten days in culture, CD4+ T cells were isolated. Every participant took two doses of the BNT162b2 or mRNA-1273 vaccine. Method: immunoSEQ multiplex PCR; TCRdb's copy keeps in-frame clones and lacks some. The sample contains around 67,000 clones, about 81% of which appear only once. The material sequenced was CD4+ T cells from PBMCs cultured with HCoV-229E spike peptides, taken after COVID-19 vaccination. V is TRBV5-6 and J is TRBJ1-1, with D possibly TRBD1 on 5 matching bases. The TCR sequence derives from a human donor who received a COVID-19 vaccine. CDR3 amino acids: CASSFKPGQGNTEAFF. In DNA, the CDR3 is TGTGCCAGCAGCTTTAAACCCGGGCAGGGGAACACTGAAGCTTTCTTT.